The clone carrying this TCR beta chain was seen only a few times. These data belong to a study of T-cell reconstitution after alpha-beta-depleted transplantation in children. Preparation of the TCRbeta library used unique molecular identifiers. One entry per CDR3 protein, called by TCRdb with MiXCR from the PCR reads. The profile shows 200,000 to 250,000 distinct CDR3 sequences, around 9.5% of them singletons. The CDR3 contains 15 residues. The V end was cut by 3 bases, the J end by 7 bases, with 19 bases between. Germline-derived CDR1 and CDR2 are KGHSH and LQKENI. The J gene is TRBJ2-7, the V gene TRBV18, with D possibly being TRBD1 or TRBD2 (6 bases each). This specimen was PBMCs from the stem cell graft donor, taken from the stem cell graft. The receptor comes from a human donor who donated a stem cell graft to a child with acute lymphoblastic leukemia. The CDR3 nucleotides read TGTGCCAGCTCACCCGGACAGCGGGCTCGCGCGGAGCAGTACTTC. It yields the protein CASSPGQRARAEQYF.